The table lists the clone carrying this T cell receptor beta chain with a few counts. Antigen unknown. The trim removed 6 bases at V and 4 bases at J, leaving 6 bases unmatched. The CDR3 runs to 14 residues. Germline-derived CDR1 and CDR2 are SNHLY and FYNNEI. This record belongs to a study of cytomegalovirus exposure and HLA in healthy donors. About the study: It was reported in a later analysis that the 120 or so validation repertoires used the same platform as the roughly 670 first-cohort repertoires. Study observations and caveats: Both high specificity and high sensitivity reportedly marked the classifier's diagnosis of cytomegalovirus status. Specificity of three CMV-associated chains for CMV antigens was verified in vitro. Subsequent analysis of the 110 or so validation repertoires found a tendency for first-cohort TCR clusters to co-occur.

Sequenced by immunoSEQ multiplex PCR; TCRdb stores in-frame clones only, minus some. The table records 200,000 to 250,000 clones, around 80% of them present only once. Sequenced input: PBMCs. The chain couples TRBV2 to TRBJ2-1; 7 bases align to TRBD2. The source of this sequence is a woman aged 30 to 39 in good health and CMV-seropositive. This CDR3 reads CASRASGTYNEQFF. The CDR3 DNA follows: TGTGCCAGCAGGGCGAGCGGGACTTACAATGAGCAGTTCTTC.